Listed below are T cell receptor beta chains from one sample, sequenced in a study of cytomegalovirus exposure and HLA in healthy donors. Sequencing was performed with immunoSEQ multiplex PCR; in TCRdb, only in-frame clones are kept and a portion is missing. There are fewer than 150,000 clones in the sample; 73% occur only once, and 13% to 15% lies in the top ten. Sequenced sample: PBMCs. These receptors all stem from a human donor in good health. Each CDR3 is given with its conserved first and last residue. D genes are given only for firm matches. Where a row states a size, it is once, few, many or the class of an expanded clone; other rows omit it.

d_gene | j_gene | abundance | v_gene | CDR3aa | CDR3nt
TRBD1 | TRBJ2-5 | . | TRBV27 | CASSLSYRGWQETQYF | TGTGCCAGCAGTTTATCGTACAGGGGATGGCAAGAGACCCAGTACTTC
. | TRBJ2-6 | once | TRBV6-1 | CASSALRSSGANVLTF | TGTGCCAGCAGTGCTCTCAGAAGCTCTGGGGCCAACGTCCTGACTTTC
. | TRBJ1-3 | . | TRBV2 | CASSRQVLSGNTIYF | TGTGCCAGCAGTCGGCAGGTACTCTCTGGAAACACCATATATTTT
. | TRBJ2-5 | . | TRBV4-1 | CASSSPGDLAQETQYF | TGCGCCAGCAGCTCACCCGGCGACTTAGCCCAGGAGACCCAGTACTTC
. | TRBJ2-3 | . | TRBV7-9 | CASSLVGGATSTDTQYF | TGTGCCAGCAGCTTAGTTGGCGGGGCGACTAGCACAGATACGCAGTATTTT
TRBD1 | TRBJ1-5 | few | TRBV28 | CASSLWKGASNQPQHF | TGTGCCAGCAGTTTATGGAAGGGGGCTAGCAATCAGCCCCAGCATTTT
TRBD1 | TRBJ1-1 | once | TRBV7-6 | CASSSNRGPNTEAFF | TGTGCCAGCAGCTCAAACAGGGGACCGAACACTGAAGCTTTCTTT
TRBD1 | TRBJ2-7 | . | TRBV10-3 | CAISELDRGGYEQYF | TGTGCCATCAGTGAGTTGGACAGGGGAGGTTACGAGCAGTACTTC
. | TRBJ2-1 | . | TRBV23-1 | CASSQAVWQGINEQFF | TGCGCCAGCAGTCAAGCGGTTTGGCAGGGAATCAATGAGCAGTTCTTC
TRBD1 | TRBJ2-3 | . | TRBV19 | CASIRGQGFEDTQYF | TGTGCCAGTATAAGGGGACAGGGCTTTGAAGATACGCAGTATTTT
TRBD1 | TRBJ1-3 | . | TRBV28 | CASSDDRANGNTIYF | TGTGCCAGCAGTGATGACAGGGCCAACGGAAACACCATATATTTT
. | TRBJ1-2 | . | TRBV11-2 | CASSFSGGGYGYTF | TGTGCCAGCAGCTTCTCGGGGGGCGGCTATGGCTACACCTTC
. | TRBJ1-5 | . | TRBV4-1 | CASSQGLGVRQPQHF | TGCGCCAGCAGCCAAGGATTAGGGGTTCGTCAGCCCCAGCATTTT
. | TRBJ2-7 | . | TRBV5-1 | CASSTGGGGGEQYF | TGCGCCAGCAGTACCGGTGGAGGGGGCGGCGAGCAGTACTTC
TRBD1 | TRBJ2-7 | . | TRBV30 | CASSTGYYEQYF | TGTGCCTCTTCGACAGGGTACTACGAGCAGTACTTC
TRBD2 | TRBJ2-1 | once | TRBV19 | CASSPTAGGYGEQFF | TGTGCCAGTAGTCCGACAGCGGGGGGTTACGGTGAGCAGTTCTTC
TRBD1 | TRBJ1-4 | . | TRBV15 | CATSKDRGREKLFF | TGTGCCACCAGCAAAGACAGGGGACGCGAAAAACTGTTTTTT
TRBD1 | TRBJ1-1 | . | TRBV7-9 | CASSRSGTGEAFF | TGTGCCAGCAGCAGATCAGGGACAGGAGAAGCTTTCTTT
. | TRBJ1-2 | . | TRBV7-2 | CASSLTGTNGYTF | TGTGCCAGCAGCTTAACCGGGACTAATGGCTACACCTTC
TRBD1 | TRBJ2-1 | . | TRBV4-1 | CASSQVPGQAYNEQFF | TGCGCCAGCAGCCAAGTTCCGGGACAGGCGTACAATGAGCAGTTCTTC
TRBD1 | TRBJ1-2 | once | TRBV19 | CASSTTGVNYGYTF | TGTGCCAGTAGTACTACAGGGGTCAACTATGGCTACACCTTC
. | TRBJ2-1 | once | TRBV21-1 | CASSARQGEKHYERENEQFF | TGTGCCAGCAGCGCGCGACAGGGAGAGAAACACTACGAAAGGGAGAATGAGCAGTTCTTC
. | TRBJ1-1 | . | TRBV7-9 | CSSSLAPREAFF | TGTTCCAGCAGCTTAGCCCCCAGGGAAGCTTTCTTT
TRBD1 | TRBJ1-2 | . | TRBV5-6 | CASSYLGQSYGYTF | TGTGCCAGCAGCTACCTGGGACAGTCCTATGGCTACACCTTC
. | TRBJ2-1 | . | TRBV12-5 | CASGSGEYYNEQFF | TGTGCTAGTGGTTCAGGGGAATACTACAATGAGCAGTTCTTC
. | TRBJ1-6 | . | TRBV6-1 | CASSASGEVSPLHF | TGTGCCAGCAGTGCCTCCGGGGAGGTCTCACCTCTCCACTTT
TRBD1 | TRBJ2-2 | . | TRBV4-2 | CASSQAARGYTGELFF | TGTGCCAGCAGCCAAGCTGCCAGGGGGTACACCGGGGAGCTGTTTTTT
. | TRBJ1-5 | . | TRBV19 | CASCEGTDRPQHF | TGTGCCAGTTGTGAGGGCACAGATCGACCCCAGCATTTT
TRBD1 | TRBJ1-5 | . | TRBV19 | CASSKQGNQPQHF | TGTGCCAGTAGTAAACAGGGGAATCAGCCCCAGCATTTT
. | TRBJ1-1 | . | TRBV10-3 | CAISELERGFTEAFF | TGTGCCATCAGTGAGTTGGAACGAGGCTTCACTGAAGCTTTCTTT